This T cell receptor beta chain was sequenced in a study of shared clonotypes between healthy human individuals. Whole-study context: Per donor, three plates held CD4 naive cells, three held CD4 memory, two held CD8 naive and one held CD8 memory. General observations from the study: Lower generation probabilities were found for non-shared clonotypes than for those shared by all four donors.

Worth noting for this clone: What it recognizes is unknown.

Samples underwent the assay at deep level. Data came from immunoSEQ multiplex PCR; TCRdb stores just in-frame clones and leaves some out. The sample has 2 million to 3 million clones, roughly 93% seen once. This CDR3 region has 16 residues. Germline trimming cut 7 bases from V and 4 bases from J; bases unmatched to any gene: 12. Germline loops: CDR1 SGHTA, CDR2 FQGNSA. This receptor was taken from a man aged 18 to 30 in good health. Some clones in this sample may be carry-over from other donors' samples. The chain joins TRBV7-2 to TRBJ2-3; 9 nucleotides line up with TRBD2. The sequencing input was naive CD4+ T cells from PBMCs. Indicated subset: CD45RA+ positively selected. CDR3 loop: CASNPLAGSKADTQYF. CDR3 DNA sequence: TGTGCCAGCAACCCACTAGCGGGTTCTAAGGCAGATACGCAGTATTTT.